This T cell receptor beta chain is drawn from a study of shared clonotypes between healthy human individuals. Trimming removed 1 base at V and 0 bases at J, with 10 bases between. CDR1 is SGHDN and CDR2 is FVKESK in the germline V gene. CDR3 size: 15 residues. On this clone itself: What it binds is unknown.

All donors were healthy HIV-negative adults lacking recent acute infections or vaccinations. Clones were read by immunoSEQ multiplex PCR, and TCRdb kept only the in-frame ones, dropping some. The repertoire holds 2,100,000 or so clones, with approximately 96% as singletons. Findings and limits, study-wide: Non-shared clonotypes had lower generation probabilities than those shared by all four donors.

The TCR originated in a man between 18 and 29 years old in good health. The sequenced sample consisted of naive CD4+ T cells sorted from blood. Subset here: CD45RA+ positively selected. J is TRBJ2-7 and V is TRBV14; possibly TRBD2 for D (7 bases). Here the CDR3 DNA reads TGTGCCAGCAGCCAAGCGGGGGGCCACTCCTACGAGCAGTACTTC. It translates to CASSQAGGHSYEQYF.